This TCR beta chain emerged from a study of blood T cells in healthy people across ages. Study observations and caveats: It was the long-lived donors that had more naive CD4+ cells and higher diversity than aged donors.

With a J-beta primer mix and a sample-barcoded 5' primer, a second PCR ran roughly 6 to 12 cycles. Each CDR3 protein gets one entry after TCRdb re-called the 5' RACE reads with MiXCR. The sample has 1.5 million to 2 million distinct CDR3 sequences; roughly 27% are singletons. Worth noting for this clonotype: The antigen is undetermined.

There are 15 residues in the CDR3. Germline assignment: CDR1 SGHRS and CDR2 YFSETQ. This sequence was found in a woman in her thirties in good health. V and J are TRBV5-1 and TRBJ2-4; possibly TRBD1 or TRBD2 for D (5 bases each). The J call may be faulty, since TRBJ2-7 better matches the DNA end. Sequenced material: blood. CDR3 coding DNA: TGCGCCAGCAGCTCAGAGGGGCGACCCACGTACGAGCAGTACTTC. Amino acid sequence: CASSSEGRPTYEQYF.